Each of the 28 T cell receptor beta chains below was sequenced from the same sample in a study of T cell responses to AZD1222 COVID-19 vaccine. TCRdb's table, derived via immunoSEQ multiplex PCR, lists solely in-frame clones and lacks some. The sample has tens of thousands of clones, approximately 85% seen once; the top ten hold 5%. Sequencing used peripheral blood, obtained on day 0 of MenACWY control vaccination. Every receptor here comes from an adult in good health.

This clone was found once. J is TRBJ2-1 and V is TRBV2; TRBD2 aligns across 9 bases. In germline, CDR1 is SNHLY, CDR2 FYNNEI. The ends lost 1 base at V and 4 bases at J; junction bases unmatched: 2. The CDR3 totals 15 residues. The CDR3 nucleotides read TGTGCCAGCAGTGAAGTGCGGGGGGGGTACAATGAGCAGTTCTTC. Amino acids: CASSEVRGGYNEQFF. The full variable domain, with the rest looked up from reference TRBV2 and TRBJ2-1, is EPEVTQTPSHQVTQMGQEVILRCVPISNHLYFYWYRQILGQKVEFLVSFYNNEISEKSEIFDDQFSVERPDGSNFTLKIRSTKLEDSAMYFCASSEVRGGYNEQFFGPGTRLTVL.

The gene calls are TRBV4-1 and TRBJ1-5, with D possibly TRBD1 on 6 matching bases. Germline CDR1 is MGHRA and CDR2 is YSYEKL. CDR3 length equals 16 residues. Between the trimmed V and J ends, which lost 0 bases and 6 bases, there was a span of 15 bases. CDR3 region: CASSQDLGATGQPQHF. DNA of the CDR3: TGCGCCAGCAGCCAAGATCTGGGGGCGACAGGTCAGCCCCAGCATTTT.

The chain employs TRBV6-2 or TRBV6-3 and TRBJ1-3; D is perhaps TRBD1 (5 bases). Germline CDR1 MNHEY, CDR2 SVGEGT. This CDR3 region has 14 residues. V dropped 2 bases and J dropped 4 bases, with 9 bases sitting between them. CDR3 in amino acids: CASSYGGTGNTIYF. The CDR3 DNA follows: TGTGCCAGCAGTTACGGGGGAACGGGAAACACCATATATTTT.

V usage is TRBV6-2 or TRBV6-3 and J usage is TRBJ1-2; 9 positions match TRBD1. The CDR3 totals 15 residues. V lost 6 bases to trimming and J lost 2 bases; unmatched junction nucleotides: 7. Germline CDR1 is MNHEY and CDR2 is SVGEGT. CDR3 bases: TGTGCCAGCAGCCCTCGGACAGGGGAGAACTATGGCTACACCTTC. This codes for CASSPRTGENYGYTF.

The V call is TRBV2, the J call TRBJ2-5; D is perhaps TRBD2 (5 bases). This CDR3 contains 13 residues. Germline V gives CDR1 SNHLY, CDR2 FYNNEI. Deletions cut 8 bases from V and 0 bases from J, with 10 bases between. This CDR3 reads CASGSGNQETQYF. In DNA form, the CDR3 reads TGTGCCAGCGGTTCGGGGAACCAAGAGACCCAGTACTTC.

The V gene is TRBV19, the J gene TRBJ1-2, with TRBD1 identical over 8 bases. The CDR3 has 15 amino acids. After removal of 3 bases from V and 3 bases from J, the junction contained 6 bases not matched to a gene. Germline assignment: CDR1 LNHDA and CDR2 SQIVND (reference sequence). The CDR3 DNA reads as TGTGCCAGTAGTATTTTCCCAGGGGGCGACTATGGCTACACCTTC. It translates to CASSIFPGGDYGYTF.

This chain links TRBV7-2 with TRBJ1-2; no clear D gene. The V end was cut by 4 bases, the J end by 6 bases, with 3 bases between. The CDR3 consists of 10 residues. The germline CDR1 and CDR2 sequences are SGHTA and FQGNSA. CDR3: CASSSNGYTF. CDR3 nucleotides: TGTGCCAGCAGCTCAAATGGCTACACCTTC. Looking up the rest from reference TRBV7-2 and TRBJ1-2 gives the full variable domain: GAGVSQSPSNKVTEKGKDVELRCDPISGHTALYWYRQSLGQGLEFLIYFQGNSAPDKSGLPSDRFSAERTGGSVSTLTIQRTQQEDSAVYLCASSSNGYTFGSGTRLTVV.

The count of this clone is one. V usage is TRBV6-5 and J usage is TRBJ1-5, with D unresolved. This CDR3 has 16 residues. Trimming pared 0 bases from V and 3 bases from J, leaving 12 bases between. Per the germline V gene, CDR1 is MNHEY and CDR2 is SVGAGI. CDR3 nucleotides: TGTGCCAGCAGTTACTCAAGGCAAACCATCAATCAGCCCCAGCATTTT. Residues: CASSYSRQTINQPQHF.

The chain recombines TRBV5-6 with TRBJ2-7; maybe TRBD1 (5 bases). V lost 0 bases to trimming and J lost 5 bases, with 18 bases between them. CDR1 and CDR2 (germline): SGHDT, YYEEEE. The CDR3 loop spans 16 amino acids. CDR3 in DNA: TGTGCCAGCAGCTTGGCCGGGTTAGGGGAAGCCCACGAGCAGTACTTC. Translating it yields CASSLAGLGEAHEQYF.

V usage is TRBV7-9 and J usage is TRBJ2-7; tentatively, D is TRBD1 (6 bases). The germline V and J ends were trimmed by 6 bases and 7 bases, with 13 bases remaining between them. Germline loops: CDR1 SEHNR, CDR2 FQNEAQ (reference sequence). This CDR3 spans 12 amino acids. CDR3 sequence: CASSPDSVEQYF. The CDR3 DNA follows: TGTGCCAGCAGTCCGGACAGTGTGGAGCAGTACTTC.

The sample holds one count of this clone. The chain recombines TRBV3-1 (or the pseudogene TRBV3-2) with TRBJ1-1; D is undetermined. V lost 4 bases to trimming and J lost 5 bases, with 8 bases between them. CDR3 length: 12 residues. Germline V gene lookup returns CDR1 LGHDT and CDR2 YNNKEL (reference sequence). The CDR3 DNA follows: TGTGCCAGCAGCCTCAGTGGGACTGAAGCTTTCTTT. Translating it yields CASSLSGTEAFF.

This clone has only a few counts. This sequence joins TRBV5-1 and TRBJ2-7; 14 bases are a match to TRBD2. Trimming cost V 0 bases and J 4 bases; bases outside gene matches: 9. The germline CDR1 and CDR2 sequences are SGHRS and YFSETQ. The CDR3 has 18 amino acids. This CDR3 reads CASSLVGLAGDLSYEQYF. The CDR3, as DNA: TGCGCCAGCAGCTTGGTGGGACTAGCGGGGGATTTGTCTTACGAGCAGTACTTC.

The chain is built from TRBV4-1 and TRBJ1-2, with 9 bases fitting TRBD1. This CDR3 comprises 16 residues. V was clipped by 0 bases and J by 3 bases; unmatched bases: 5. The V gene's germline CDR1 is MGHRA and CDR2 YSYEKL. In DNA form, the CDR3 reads TGCGCCAGCAGCCAAGAAGCGGGACAGGGCGACTATGGCTACACCTTC. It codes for CASSQEAGQGDYGYTF.

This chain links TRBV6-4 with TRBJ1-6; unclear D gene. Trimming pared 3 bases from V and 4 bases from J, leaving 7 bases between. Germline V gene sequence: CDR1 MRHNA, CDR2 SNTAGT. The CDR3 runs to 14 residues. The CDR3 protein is CASSEQSYNSPLHF. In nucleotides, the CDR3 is TGTGCCAGCAGTGAACAGAGTTATAATTCACCCCTCCACTTT.

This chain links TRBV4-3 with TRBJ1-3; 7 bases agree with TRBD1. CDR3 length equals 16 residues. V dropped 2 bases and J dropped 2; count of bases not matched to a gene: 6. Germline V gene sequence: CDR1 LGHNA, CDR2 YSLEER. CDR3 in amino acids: CASSQTSQGAGNTIYF. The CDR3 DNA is TGCGCCAGCAGCCAAACAAGCCAGGGGGCTGGAAACACCATATATTTT.

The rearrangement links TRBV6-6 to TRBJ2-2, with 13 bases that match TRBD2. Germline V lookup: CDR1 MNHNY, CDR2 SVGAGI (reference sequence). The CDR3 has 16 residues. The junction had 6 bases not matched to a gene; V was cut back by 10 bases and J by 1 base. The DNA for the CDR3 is TGTGCCACGAAGCGACTAGCGGGGGGGAACACCGGGGAGCTGTTTTTT. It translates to CATKRLAGGNTGELFF.

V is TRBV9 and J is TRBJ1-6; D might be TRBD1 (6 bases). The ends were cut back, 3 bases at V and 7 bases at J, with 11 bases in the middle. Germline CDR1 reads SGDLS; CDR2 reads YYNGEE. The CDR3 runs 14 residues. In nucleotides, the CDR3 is TGTGCCAGCAGCGGCGACAGGTTCAATTCACCCCTCCACTTT. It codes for CASSGDRFNSPLHF.

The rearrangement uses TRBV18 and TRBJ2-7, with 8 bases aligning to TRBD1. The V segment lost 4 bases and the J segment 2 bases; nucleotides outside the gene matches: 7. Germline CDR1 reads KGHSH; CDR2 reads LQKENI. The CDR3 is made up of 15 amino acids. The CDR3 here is CASSQGQASTYEQYF. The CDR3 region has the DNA TGTGCCAGCTCACAGGGACAGGCGTCCACCTACGAGCAGTACTTC. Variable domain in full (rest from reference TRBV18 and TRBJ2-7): NAGVMQNPRHLVRRRGQEARLRCSPMKGHSHVYWYRQLPEEGLKFMVYLQKENIIDESGMPKERFSAEFPKEGPSILRIQQVVRGDSAAYFCASSQGQASTYEQYFGPGTRLTVT.

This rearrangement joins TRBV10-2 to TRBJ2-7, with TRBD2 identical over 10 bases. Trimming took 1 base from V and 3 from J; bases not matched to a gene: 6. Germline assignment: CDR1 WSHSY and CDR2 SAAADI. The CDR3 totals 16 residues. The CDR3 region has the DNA TGCGCCAGCAGTGAGTTCGGGACTAGCGCTTTCTACGAGCAGTACTTC. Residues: CASSEFGTSAFYEQYF.

The CDR3 sequence is CASSPFEAGERNTIYF. DNA of the CDR3: TGTGCCAGCAGCCCCTTTGAAGCGGGGGAACGAAACACCATATATTTT. The chain recombines TRBV14 with TRBJ1-3; a weak D match, TRBD1 (5 bases). The CDR3 sequence is 16 residues long. Trimming took 4 bases from V and 5 from J, leaving 18 bases between them. CDR1 is SGHDN and CDR2 is FVKESK in the germline V gene.

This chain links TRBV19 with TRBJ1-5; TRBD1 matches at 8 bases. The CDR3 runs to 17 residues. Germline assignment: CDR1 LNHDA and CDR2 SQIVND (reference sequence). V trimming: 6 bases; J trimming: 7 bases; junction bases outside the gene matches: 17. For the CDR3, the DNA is TGTGCCAGTAGCTTCGGACAGGGCAGGGGGGTCGCCCAGCCCCAGCATTTT. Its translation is CASSFGQGRGVAQPQHF.

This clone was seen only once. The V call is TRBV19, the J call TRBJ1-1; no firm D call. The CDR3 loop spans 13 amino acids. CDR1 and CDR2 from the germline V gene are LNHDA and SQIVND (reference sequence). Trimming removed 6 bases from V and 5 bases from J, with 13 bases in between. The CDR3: CASSPSGGTEAFF. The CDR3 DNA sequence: TGTGCCAGTAGCCCTTCGGGTGGTACTGAAGCTTTCTTT.

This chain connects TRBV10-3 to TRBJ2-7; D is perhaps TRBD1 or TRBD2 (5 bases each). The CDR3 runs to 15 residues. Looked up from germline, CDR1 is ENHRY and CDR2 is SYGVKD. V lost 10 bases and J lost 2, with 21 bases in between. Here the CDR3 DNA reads TGTGCCAAGAGGGGTCTTGGGACGGAGACCTACGAGCAGTACTTC. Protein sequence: CAKRGLGTETYEQYF.

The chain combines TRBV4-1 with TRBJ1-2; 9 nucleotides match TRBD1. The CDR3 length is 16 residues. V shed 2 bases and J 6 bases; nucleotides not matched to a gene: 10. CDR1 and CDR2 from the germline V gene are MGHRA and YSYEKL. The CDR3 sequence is CASSQSGRTGVDGYTF. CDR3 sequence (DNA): TGCGCCAGCAGCCAAAGTGGCCGGACAGGGGTCGATGGCTACACCTTC.

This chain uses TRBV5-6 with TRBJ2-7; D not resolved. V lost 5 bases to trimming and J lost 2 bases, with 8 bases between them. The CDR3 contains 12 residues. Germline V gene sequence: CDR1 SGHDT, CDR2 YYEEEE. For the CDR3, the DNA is TGTGCCAGCAGTTCCTCCCCCTACGAGCAGTACTTC. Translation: CASSSSPYEQYF.

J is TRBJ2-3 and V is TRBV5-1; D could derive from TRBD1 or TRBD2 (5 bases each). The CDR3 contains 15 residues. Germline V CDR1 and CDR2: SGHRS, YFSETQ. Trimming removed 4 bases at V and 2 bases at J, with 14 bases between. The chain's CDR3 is CASSRDGLDTDTQYF. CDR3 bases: TGCGCCAGCAGCAGGGACGGGTTAGACACAGATACGCAGTATTTT.

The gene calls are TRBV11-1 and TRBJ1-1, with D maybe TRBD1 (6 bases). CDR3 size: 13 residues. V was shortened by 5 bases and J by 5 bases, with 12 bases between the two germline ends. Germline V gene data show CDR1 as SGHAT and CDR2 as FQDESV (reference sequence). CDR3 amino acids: CASSEKGGTEAFF. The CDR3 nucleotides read TGTGCCAGCAGCGAAAAAGGGGGAACTGAAGCTTTCTTT. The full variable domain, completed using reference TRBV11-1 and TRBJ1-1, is EAEVAQSPRYKITEKSQAVAFWCDPISGHATLYWYRQILGQGPELLVQFQDESVVDDSQLPKDRFSAERLKGVDSTLKIQPAELGDSAMYLCASSEKGGTEAFFGQGTRLTVV.

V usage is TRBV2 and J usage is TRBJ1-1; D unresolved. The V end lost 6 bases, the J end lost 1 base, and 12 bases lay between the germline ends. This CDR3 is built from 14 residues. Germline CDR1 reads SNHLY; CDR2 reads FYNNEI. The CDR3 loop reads CASRSEVGNTEAFF. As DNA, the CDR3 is TGTGCCAGCAGGAGTGAGGTAGGGAACACTGAAGCTTTCTTT.